This TCR beta chain is from a study of beta chain features in type 1 diabetes. On this clone itself: The antigen is undetermined.

All of the isolated RNA was reverse transcribed, so expressed TCRB transcripts were sequenced. The assay was immunoSEQ multiplex PCR, and TCRdb's table has in-frame clones only and misses some. The profile shows some 27,000 clones, approximately 64% of them singletons. Trimming cost V 4 bases and J 4 bases; bases outside gene matches: 3. The CDR3 extends over 12 amino acids. Germline V gene data show CDR1 as SQVTM and CDR2 as ANQGSEA. Sorting that relied on CD45RO/CCR7/CD25/CD127/CD95/CD27 yielded CD4+ naive, central memory, regulatory and stem cell-like memory cells. Regarding the study as a whole: Overrepresentation of cells with high TCR expression could result from cDNA sequencing. A moderate, significant TCRB CDR3 shortening appeared in type 1 diabetes across four CD4+ subsets. When VDJ junctions were examined, type 1 diabetes patients showed fewer insertions and more deletions.

Sequencing input: Tregs from blood. The clonotype comes from a woman under 40 with type 1 diabetes. The V and J genes are TRBV29-1 and TRBJ1-1; 7 bases agree with TRBD1. CDR3 nucleotide sequence: TGCAGCGTTGTCCGACAGGGCACTGAAGCTTTCTTT. Protein product: CSVVRQGTEAFF.